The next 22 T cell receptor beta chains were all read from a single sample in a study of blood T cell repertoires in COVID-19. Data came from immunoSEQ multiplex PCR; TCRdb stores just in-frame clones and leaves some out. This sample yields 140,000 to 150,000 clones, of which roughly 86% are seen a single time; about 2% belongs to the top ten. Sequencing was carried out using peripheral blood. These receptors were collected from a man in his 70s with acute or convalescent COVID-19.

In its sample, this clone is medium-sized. CDR3: CASSSSGGAVETQYF. In DNA, the CDR3 is TGTGCCAGCAGCTCTAGCGGGGGGGCCGTCGAGACCCAGTACTTC. The V and J genes are TRBV9 and TRBJ2-5; 12 bases are a match to TRBD2. Germline V lookup: CDR1 SGDLS, CDR2 YYNGEE. CDR3 length: 15 residues. The V gene end was trimmed by 4 bases and the J gene end by 5 bases; junction bases not matched to a gene: 6.

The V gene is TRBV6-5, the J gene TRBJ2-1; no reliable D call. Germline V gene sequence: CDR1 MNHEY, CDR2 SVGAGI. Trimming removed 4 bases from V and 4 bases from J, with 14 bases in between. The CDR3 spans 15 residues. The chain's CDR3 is CASSSQALLYNEQFF. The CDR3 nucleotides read TGTGCCAGCAGTTCCCAGGCTTTGTTATACAATGAGCAGTTCTTC.

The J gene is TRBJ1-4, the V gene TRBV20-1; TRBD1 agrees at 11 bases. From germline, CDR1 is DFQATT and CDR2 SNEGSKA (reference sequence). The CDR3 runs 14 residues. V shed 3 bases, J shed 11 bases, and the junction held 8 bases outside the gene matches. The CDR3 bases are TGCAGTGCTAGTCAGGGACAGGGGGGTTGGAAACTGTTTTTT. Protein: CSASQGQGGWKLFF.

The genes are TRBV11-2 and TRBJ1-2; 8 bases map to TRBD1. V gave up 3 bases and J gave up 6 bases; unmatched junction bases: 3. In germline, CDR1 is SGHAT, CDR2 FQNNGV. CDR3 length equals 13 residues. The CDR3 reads CASSLETGDGYTF. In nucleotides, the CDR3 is TGTGCCAGCAGCTTGGAGACAGGGGATGGCTACACCTTC.

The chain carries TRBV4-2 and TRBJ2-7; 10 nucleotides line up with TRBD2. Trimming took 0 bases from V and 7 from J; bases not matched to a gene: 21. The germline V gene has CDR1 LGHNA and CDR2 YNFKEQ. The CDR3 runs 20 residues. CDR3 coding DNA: TGTGCCAGCAGCCAAGATCAGACTGGGGTACTAGCGGGGAACCGTGGAGAGCAGTACTTC. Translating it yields CASSQDQTGVLAGNRGEQYF.

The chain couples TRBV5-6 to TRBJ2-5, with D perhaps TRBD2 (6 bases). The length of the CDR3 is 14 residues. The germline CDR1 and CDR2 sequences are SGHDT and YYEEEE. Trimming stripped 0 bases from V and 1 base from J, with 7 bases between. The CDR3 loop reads CASSLAGLQETQYF. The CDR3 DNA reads TGTGCCAGCAGCTTGGCGGGACTCCAAGAGACCCAGTACTTC.

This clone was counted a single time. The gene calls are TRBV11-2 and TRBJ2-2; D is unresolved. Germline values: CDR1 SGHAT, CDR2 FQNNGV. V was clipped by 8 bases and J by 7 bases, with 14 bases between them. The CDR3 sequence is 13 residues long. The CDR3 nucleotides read TGTGCCAGCTCCGGTGAGGTATACGGGGAGCTGTTTTTT. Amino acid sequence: CASSGEVYGELFF.

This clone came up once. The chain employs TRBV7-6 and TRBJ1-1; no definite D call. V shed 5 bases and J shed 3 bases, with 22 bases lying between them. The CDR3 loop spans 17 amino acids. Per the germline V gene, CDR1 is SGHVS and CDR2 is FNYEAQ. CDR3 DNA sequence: TGTGCCAGCAGCGCTTTACGCCCCGGCGGCGGTGACACTGAAGCTTTCTTT. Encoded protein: CASSALRPGGGDTEAFF.

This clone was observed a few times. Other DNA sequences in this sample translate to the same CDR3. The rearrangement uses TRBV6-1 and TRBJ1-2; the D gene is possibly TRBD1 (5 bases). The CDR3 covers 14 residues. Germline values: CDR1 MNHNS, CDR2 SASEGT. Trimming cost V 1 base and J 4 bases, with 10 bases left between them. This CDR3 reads CASSEEQGSYGYTF. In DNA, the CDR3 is TGTGCCAGCAGTGAAGAGCAGGGTTCCTATGGCTACACCTTC.

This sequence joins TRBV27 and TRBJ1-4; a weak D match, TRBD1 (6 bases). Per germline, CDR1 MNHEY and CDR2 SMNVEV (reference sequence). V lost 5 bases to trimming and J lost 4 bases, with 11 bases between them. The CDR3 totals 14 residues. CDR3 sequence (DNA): TGTGCCAGCAGTCGGACAGCTAATAATGAAAAACTGTTTTTT. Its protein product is CASSRTANNEKLFF. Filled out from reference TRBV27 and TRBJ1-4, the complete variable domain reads EAQVTQNPRYLITVTGKKLTVTCSQNMNHEYMSWYRQDPGLGLRQIYYSMNVEVTDKGDVPEGYKVSRKEKRNFPLILESPSPNQTSLYFCASSRTANNEKLFFGSGTQLSVL.

This CDR3 is CATSGQGFEQFF. In DNA form, the CDR3 reads TGTGCCACCAGTGGACAGGGGTTTGAGCAGTTCTTC. The chain joins TRBV24-1 to TRBJ2-1; 8 bases map to TRBD1. Germline V gene sequence: CDR1 KGHDR, CDR2 SFDVKD. With 5 bases clipped from V and 9 bases from J, the junction kept 2 bases outside the gene matches. The CDR3 spans 12 residues.

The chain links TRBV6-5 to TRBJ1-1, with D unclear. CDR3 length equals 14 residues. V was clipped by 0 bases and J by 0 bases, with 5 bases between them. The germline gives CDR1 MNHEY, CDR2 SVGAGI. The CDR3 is CASSYSYVNTEAFF. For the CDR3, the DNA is TGTGCCAGCAGTTACTCCTATGTGAACACTGAAGCTTTCTTT.

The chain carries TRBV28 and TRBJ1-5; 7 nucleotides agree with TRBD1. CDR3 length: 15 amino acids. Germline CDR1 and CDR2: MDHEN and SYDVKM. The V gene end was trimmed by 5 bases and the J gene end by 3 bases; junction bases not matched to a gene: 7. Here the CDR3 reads CASSAGDSNNQPQHF. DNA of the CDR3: TGTGCCAGCAGTGCCGGGGACAGCAACAATCAGCCCCAGCATTTT.

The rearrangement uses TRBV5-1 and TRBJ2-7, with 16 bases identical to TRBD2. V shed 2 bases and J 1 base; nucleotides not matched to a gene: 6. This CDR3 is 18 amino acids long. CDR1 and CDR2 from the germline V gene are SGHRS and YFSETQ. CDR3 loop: CASSFSGTSGGASYEQYF. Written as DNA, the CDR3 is TGCGCCAGCAGCTTCTCCGGGACTAGCGGGGGGGCGTCCTACGAGCAGTACTTC.

CDR3 sequence (DNA): TGTGCCACCAGCAGCCTTGAGAGCGGGGGGCCTTTCTCCTACAATGAGCAGTTCTTC. Protein: CATSSLESGGPFSYNEQFF. The chain employs TRBV15 and TRBJ2-1, with TRBD2 identical over 9 bases. This CDR3 region has 19 residues. Trimming took 3 bases from V and 0 from J; bases not matched to a gene: 12. Germline V gene lookup returns CDR1 LNHNV and CDR2 YYDKDF (reference sequence).

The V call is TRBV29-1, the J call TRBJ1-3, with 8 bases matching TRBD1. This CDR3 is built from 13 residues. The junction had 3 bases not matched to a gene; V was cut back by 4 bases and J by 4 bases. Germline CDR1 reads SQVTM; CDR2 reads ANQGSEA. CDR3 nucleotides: TGCAGCGTTGGAGGACAGGGAGGAAACACCATATATTTT. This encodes CSVGGQGGNTIYF.

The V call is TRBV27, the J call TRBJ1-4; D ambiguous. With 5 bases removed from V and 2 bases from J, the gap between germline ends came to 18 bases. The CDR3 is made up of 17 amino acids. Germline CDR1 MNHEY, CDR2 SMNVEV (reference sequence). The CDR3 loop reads CASSPSPRRSTNEKLFF. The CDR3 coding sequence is TGTGCCAGCAGTCCGTCGCCCCGAAGGAGCACTAATGAAAAACTGTTTTTT.

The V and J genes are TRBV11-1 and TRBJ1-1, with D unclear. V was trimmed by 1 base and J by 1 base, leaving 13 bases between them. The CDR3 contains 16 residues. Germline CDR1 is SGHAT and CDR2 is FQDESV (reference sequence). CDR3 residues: CASSLVSRASNTEAFF. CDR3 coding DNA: TGTGCCAGCAGCTTAGTTTCGAGGGCTTCGAACACTGAAGCTTTCTTT.

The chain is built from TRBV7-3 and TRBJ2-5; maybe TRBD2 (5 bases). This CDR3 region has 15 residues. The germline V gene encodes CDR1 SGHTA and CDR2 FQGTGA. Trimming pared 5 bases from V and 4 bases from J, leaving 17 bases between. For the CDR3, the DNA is TGTGCCAGCAGCCCTAGCCCGGCAGCCCCAGAGACCCAGTACTTC. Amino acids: CASSPSPAAPETQYF.

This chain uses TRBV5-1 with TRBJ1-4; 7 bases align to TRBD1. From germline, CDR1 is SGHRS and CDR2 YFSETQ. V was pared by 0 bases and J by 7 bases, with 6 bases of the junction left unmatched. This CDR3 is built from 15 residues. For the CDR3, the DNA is TGCGCCAGCAGCTTGGGACAGGGAGGAGGTGAAAAACTGTTTTTT. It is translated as CASSLGQGGGEKLFF.

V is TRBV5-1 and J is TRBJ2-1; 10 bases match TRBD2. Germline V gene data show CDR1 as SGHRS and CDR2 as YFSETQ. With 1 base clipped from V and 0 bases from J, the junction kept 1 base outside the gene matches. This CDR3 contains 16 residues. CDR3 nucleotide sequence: TGCGCCAGCAGCTTGCCTAGCGGGAGCTCCTACAATGAGCAGTTCTTC. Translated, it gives CASSLPSGSSYNEQFF.

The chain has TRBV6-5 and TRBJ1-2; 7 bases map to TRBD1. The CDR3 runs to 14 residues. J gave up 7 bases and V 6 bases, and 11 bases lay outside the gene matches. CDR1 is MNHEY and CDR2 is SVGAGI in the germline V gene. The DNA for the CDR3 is TGTGCCAGCAGGGATGGACAGGTCTCGGGTGGCTACACCTTC. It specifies CASRDGQVSGGYTF.